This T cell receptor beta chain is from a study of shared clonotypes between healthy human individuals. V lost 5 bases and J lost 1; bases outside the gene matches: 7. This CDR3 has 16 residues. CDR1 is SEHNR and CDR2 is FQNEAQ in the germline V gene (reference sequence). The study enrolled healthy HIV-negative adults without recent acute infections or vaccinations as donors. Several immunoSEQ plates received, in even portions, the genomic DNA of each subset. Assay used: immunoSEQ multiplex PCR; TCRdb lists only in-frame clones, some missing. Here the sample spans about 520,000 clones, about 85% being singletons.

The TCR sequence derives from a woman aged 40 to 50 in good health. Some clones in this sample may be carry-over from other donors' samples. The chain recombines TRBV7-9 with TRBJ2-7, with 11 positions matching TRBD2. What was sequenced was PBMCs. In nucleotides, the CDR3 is TGTGCCAGCAGCCCTCCTAGCGGGAGGCAATCCTACGAGCAGTACTTC. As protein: CASSPPSGRQSYEQYF.